One TCR beta chain is described in this entry. The listed genes are named as in mouse. Sequencing ends 1 residue short of the CDR3 end; the germline J gene provides the rest. The CDR3 covers 13 residues. V was trimmed by 0 bases and J by 2 bases, leaving 3 bases between them. CDR1 KGHPV and CDR2 FQNQEV come from the germline V gene (reference sequence). Regarding time point: mouse harvest day 14 after allogeneic transplant. Mouse grafts combined 10^7 T-cell-depleted bone marrow cells with 10^6 splenic CD5+ T cells. The record originates from a study of tissue T cells after allogeneic stem cell transplantation. Sequenced by immunoSEQ multiplex PCR; TCRdb stores in-frame clones only, minus some. The sample carries over 7,000 clones, roughly 38% recorded once.

The sequencing input was skin. This TCR was recovered from a female BALB/c mouse given C57BL/6 T cells with graft-versus-host disease after an allogeneic hematopoietic cell transplant. The rearrangement links TRBV26 to TRBJ2-4; D is undetermined. The CDR3 bases that were read are TGTGCCAGCAGTCTGTCCATTCAAAACACCTTGTAC. It specifies CASSLSIQNTLY. The whole CDR3 protein reads CASSLSIQNTLYF. Full variable domain (outside the CDR3, taken from reference TRBV26 and TRBJ2-4): NSKVIQTPRYLVKGQGQKAKMRCIPEKGHPVVFWYQQNKNNEFKFLINFQNQEVLQQIDMTEKRFSAECPSNSPCSLEIQSSEAGDSALYLCASSLSIQNTLYFGAGTRLSVL.